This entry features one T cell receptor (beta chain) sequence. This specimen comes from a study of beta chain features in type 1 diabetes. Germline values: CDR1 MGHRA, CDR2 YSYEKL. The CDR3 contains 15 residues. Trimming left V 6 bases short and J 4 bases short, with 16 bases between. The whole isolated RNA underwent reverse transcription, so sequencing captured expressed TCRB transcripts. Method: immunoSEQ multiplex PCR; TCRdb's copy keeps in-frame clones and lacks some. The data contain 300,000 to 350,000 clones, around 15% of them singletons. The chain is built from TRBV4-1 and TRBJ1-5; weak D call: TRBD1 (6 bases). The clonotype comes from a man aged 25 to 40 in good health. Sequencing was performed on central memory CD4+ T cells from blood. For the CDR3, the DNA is TGCGCCAGCAGGCGTAACAGGGACGTAAATCAGCCCCAGCATTTT. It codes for CASRRNRDVNQPQHF.